One T cell receptor beta chain is described in this entry. These data are taken from a study of blood T cell repertoires in COVID-19. Study-wide context: Samples came from the United States, Italy and Spain, spanning acute and convalescent COVID-19. Sources were T cells, B-cell-depleted T cells, or PBMCs; the material itself was cDNA or gDNA.

The CDR3 covers 13 residues. Germline trimming cut 6 bases from V and 6 bases from J; bases unmatched to any gene: 5. Germline CDR1 and CDR2: LNHDA and SQIVND (reference sequence). TCRdb keeps only in-frame clones here, not all; method: immunoSEQ multiplex PCR. This table holds 250,000 or so clones, roughly 83% found once. This sequence originates from a man older than 75 with acute or convalescent COVID-19. The rearrangement uses TRBV19 and TRBJ1-2; TRBD1 agrees at 9 bases. The sequencing input was peripheral blood. This chain's CDR3 is CASRDRGRDGYTF. DNA for the CDR3: TGTGCCAGTAGGGACAGGGGACGGGATGGCTACACCTTC.